This T cell receptor beta chain was captured in a study of blood T cells in healthy people across ages (dated by TCRdb to between 2015 and 2016). At the level of the whole study: Template switching captured roughly one uniquely barcoded TCR beta cDNA molecule per two T cells in model experiments. To track age-related changes in TCR beta repertoire diversity, the study relied on deep sequencing normalized with unique cDNA molecular identifiers. Four age groups were formed from the donors: young (average roughly 15 years), middle-aged (approximately 39), aged (62) and long-lived (less than 85). To avoid experimental bias, donors of different ages were distributed randomly across sequencing lanes. Using the same blood draw, the study looked at two additional independent replicas of 1 million unique cDNA reads for two donors, one aged 18 to 30 and the other aged 80 or older. What the authors observed across the whole study: Estimates of total diversity based on one million sequenced T cells were considered lower bounds and underestimates. A strong correlation was found between observed TCR beta diversity and the percentage of naive T cells measured by flow cytometry. The CMV infection status of donors was not known, potentially confounding age-related changes in expanded clonotypes. Compared with the aged group, the long-lived group had more naive CD4+ T cells, fewer expanded clones and increased TCR diversity, suggesting age selection. Bulk unsorted PBMC profiling prevented conclusive comparison of naive and antigen-experienced compartments. Observed TCR beta diversity per million T cells fell roughly linearly with age, and a significant reduction was already apparent by age roughly 41.

This clonotype came up a few times. No antigen is known for it. Base qualities are not at hand, and no much larger clone is one base apart. From a lookup of the germline V gene, CDR1 and CDR2 are SGDLS and YYNGEE. The CDR3 sequence holds 15 residues, the cysteine and phenylalanine included. Kept here is only the CDR3 DNA, which spans 45 bases and is read in frame from base 1. The junction carries 15 bases between V and J, which are trimmed by 2 bases and 4 bases respectively. The roughly 39 donors, aged 6 to 90 years, were systemically healthy Caucasian individuals from Russia. Each donor gave ten milliliters of peripheral blood, collected into EDTA-treated Vacutainer tubes. Ficoll-Paque density-gradient centrifugation was used to isolate PBMCs, with at least 7 million obtained per sample. Total RNA, at least 5 micrograms per sample, was extracted from PBMCs with Trizol reagent. The percentages of naive CD45RAhigh/CD27high T cells were determined by flow cytometry on a PBMC aliquot from every donor.

Library method: 5' RACE. The sequencing machine was an Illumina HiSeq 2500. A second PCR of about 7 to 12 cycles was run with a J-beta primer mix and a sample-barcoded 5' primer. Each TCR beta cDNA molecule received a unique molecular identifier from a template-switch 5' adaptor carrying 12 random nucleotides. At least 3 million CDR3-containing paired-end reads were obtained from each sample. All of the RNA was converted into first-strand cDNA using the Mint cDNA synthesis kit, with a TRBC-specific oligonucleotide serving as the primer. After uracil-DNA glycosylase treatment, a first 18-cycle PCR used universal primers M1SS and BC2_uni_R on all cDNA. The source study handled its data this way. Each sample was normalized by randomly selecting 1 million high-quality reads, each carrying a distinct molecular identifier. Instead of being binned into consensus sequences, reads that shared molecular identifiers were thrown out. CDR3 identification, clonotype clustering and error correction used MiTCR with a Q25 quality threshold and the strictest error-elimination algorithm. A nonparametric unseen species model with Euler transformation was used to estimate a lower bound on total TCR beta diversity. TCRdb took the public reads, trimmed them with fastp at Q25, ran MiXCR for clone calling and kept in-frame beta chains. Each CDR3 protein gets just one entry, which takes the most common genes and DNA from the rows behind it. TCRdb, not the original authors, processed these V and J calls. This sample lists under 950,000 distinct CDR3 sequences; around a fifth were detected once. The ten most abundant clones make up 20% to 25% of the sample.

Sequenced material: blood. The chain is assembled from TRBV9 and TRBJ1-2; the D gene remains uncertain. This clonotype was obtained from a man aged 65 to 85 in good health. The CDR3 protein sequence reads: CASSVVAETSYGYTF. The bases are TGTGCCAGCAGCGTGGTTGCAGAAACCTCCTATGGCTACACCTTC.